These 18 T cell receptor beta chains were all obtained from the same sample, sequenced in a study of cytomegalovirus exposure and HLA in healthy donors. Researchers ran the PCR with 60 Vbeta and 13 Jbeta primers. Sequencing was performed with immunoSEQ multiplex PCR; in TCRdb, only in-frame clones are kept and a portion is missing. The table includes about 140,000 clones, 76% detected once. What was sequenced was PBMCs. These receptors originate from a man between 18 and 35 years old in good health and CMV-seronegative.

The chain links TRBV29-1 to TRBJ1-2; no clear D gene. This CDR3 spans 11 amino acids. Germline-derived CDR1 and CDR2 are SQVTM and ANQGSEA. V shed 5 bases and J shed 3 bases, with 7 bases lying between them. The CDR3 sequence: CSVLSDYGYTF. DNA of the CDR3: TGCAGCGTTCTTAGCGACTATGGCTACACCTTC.

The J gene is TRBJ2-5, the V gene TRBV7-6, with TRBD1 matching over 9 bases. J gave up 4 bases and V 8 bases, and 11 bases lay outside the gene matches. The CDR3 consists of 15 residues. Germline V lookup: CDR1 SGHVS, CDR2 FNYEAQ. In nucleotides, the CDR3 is TGTGCCAGCTTGAACAGGGGGCGCATGTCAGAGACCCAGTACTTC. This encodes CASLNRGRMSETQYF.

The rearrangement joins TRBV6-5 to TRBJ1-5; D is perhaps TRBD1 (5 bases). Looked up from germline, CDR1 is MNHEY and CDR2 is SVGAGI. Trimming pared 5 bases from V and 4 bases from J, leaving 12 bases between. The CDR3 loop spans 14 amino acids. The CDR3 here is CASSENGGNQPQHF. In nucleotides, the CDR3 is TGTGCCAGCAGTGAAAACGGGGGGAATCAGCCCCAGCATTTT.

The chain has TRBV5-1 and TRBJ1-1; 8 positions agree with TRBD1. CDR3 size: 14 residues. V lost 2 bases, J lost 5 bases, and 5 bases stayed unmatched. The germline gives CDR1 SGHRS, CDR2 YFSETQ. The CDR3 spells CASSLRTGHTEAFF. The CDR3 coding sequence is TGCGCCAGCAGCTTAAGGACAGGGCATACTGAAGCTTTCTTT.

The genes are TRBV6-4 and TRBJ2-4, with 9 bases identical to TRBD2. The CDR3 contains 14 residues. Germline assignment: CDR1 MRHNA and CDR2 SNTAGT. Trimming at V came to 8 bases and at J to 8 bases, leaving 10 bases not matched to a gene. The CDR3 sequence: CASPIAGAADIQYF. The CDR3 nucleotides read TGTGCCAGCCCAATAGCGGGAGCGGCCGACATTCAGTACTTC.

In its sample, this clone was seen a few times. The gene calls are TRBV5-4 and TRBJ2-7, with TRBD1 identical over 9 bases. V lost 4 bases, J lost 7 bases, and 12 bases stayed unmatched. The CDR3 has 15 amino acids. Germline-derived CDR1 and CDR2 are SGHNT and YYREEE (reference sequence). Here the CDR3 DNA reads TGTGCCAGCAGCCCGGACAGGGGAGTTCGCCGGGAGCAGTACTTC. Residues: CASSPDRGVRREQYF.

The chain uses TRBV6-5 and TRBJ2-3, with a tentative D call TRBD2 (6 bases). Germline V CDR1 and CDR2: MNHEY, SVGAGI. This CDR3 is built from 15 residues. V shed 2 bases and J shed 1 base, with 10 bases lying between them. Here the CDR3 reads CASSYTASGTDTQYF. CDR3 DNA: TGTGCCAGCAGTTACACGGCTAGCGGCACAGATACGCAGTATTTT.

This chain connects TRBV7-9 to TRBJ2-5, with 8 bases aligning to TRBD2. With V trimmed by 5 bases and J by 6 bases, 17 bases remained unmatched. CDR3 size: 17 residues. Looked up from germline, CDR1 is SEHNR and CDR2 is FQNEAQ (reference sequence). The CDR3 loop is CASSRRYGRAGIQTQYF. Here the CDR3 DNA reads TGTGCCAGCAGCAGGCGTTACGGGAGGGCCGGAATCCAGACCCAGTACTTC.

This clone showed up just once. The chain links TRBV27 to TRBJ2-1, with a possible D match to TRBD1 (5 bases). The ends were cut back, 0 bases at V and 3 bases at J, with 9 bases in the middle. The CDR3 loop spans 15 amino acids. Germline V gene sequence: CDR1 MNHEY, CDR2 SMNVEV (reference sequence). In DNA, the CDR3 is TGTGCCAGCAGTTTATCGGGGCGCGGCTACAATGAGCAGTTCTTC. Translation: CASSLSGRGYNEQFF.

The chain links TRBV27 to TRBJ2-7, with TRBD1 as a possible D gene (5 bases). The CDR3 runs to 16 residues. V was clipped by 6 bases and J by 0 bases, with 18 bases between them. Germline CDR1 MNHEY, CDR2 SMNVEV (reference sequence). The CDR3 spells CASSSPLDQGSYEQYF. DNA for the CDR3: TGTGCCAGCAGCAGCCCCCTAGACCAGGGCTCCTACGAGCAGTACTTC.

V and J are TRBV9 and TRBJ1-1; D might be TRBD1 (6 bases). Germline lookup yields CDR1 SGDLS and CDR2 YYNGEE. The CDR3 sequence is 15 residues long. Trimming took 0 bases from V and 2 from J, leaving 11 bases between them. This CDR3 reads CASSVVATGNTEAFF. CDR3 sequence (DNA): TGTGCCAGCAGCGTAGTGGCGACAGGTAACACTGAAGCTTTCTTT.

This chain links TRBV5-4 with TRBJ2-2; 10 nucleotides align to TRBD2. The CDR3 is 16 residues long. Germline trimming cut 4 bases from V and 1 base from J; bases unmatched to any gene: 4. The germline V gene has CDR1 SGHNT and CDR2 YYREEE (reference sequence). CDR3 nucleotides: TGTGCCAGCAGCATAAGCGGGGGGGGGAACACCGGGGAGCTGTTTTTT. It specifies CASSISGGGNTGELFF.

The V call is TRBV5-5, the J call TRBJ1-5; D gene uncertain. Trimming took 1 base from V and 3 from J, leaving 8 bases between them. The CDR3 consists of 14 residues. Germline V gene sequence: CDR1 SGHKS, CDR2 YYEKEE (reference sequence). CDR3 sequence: CASSLSGPNQPQHF. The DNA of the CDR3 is TGTGCCAGCAGCTTGAGTGGGCCCAATCAGCCCCAGCATTTT.

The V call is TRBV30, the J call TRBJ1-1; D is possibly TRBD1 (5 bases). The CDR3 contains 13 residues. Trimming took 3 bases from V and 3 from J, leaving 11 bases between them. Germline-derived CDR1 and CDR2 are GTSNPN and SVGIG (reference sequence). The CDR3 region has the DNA TGTGCCTGGAGGCAGGGTGGGCACACTGAAGCTTTCTTT. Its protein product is CAWRQGGHTEAFF.

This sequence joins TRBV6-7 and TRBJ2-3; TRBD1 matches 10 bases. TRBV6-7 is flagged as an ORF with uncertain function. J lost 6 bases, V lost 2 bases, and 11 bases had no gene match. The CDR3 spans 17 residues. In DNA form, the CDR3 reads TGTGCCAGCAGTTACCCGCTTGACAGGGGGCACGATGATACGCAGTATTTT. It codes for CASSYPLDRGHDDTQYF.

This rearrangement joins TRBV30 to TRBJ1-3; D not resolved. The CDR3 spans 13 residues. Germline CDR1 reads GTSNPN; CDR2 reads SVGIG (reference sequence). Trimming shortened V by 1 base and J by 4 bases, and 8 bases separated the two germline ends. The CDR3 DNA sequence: TGTGCCTGGAGTGGGAGACTCGGAAACACCATATATTTT. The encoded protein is CAWSGRLGNTIYF.

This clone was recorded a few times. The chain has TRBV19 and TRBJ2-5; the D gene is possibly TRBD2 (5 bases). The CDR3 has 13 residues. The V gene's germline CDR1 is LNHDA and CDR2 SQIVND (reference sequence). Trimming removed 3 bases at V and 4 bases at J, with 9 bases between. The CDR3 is CASSIGMGETQYF. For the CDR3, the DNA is TGTGCCAGTAGTATCGGGATGGGAGAGACCCAGTACTTC.

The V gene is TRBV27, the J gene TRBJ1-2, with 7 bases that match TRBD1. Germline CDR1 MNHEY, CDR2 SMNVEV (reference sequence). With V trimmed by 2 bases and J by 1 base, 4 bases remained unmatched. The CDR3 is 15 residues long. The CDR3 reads CASSLQQGGNYGYTF. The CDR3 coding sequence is TGTGCCAGCAGTTTACAGCAGGGGGGTAACTATGGCTACACCTTC.